This T cell receptor (beta chain) was obtained from a study of patients and donors after allogeneic stem cell transplantation. A single record per CDR3 protein comes from TCRdb applying MiXCR to the RT-PCR reads. The sample has about 960,000 distinct CDR3 sequences; more than 15% are singletons. V shed 3 bases and J 1 base; nucleotides not matched to a gene: 8. CDR1 LNHDA and CDR2 SQIVND come from the germline V gene (reference sequence). The CDR3 has 17 residues. Sequences were obtained from blood, either unsorted or a sorted T cell fraction (not recorded which). The chain joins TRBV19 to TRBJ1-5, with 8 bases identical to TRBD1. The source of this sequence is a human donor who was either an allogeneic HSCT recipient or a stem cell or donor lymphocyte infusion donor (not recorded which). It is not recorded whose cells these are; they may come from a transplant donor. The CDR3: CASSIVQGARSNQPQHF. CDR3 coding DNA: TGTGCCAGTAGTATTGTTCAGGGGGCGCGGAGCAATCAGCCCCAGCATTTT.